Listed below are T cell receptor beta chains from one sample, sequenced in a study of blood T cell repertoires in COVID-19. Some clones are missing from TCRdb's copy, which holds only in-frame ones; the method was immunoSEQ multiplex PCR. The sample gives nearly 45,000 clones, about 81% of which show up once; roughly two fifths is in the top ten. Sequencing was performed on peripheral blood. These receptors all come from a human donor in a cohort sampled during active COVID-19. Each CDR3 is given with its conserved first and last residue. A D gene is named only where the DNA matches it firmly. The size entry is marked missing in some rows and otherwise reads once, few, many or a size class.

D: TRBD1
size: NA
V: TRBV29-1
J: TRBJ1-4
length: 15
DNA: TGCAGCGTTGCCTACGGGACAGGGGGTAGGGAAAAACTGTTTTTT
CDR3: CSVAYGTGGREKLFF

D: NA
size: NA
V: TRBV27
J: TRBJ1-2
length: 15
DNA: TGTGCCAGCAAGGTTGAGTTTCGGGGGTGGGGAGGCTACACCTTC
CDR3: CASKVEFRGWGGYTF

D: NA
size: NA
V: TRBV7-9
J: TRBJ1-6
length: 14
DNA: TGTGCCAGCCGCCCCGGGGTACGCAATTCACCCCTCCACTTT
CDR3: CASRPGVRNSPLHF

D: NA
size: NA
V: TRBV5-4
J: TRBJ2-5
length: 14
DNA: TGTGCCAGCAGCTTGGTGGGACTTCAAGAGACCCAGTACTTC
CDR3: CASSLVGLQETQYF

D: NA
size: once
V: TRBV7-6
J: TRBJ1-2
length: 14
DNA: TGTGCCAGCAGCTTAATGGGCAGTAACTATGGCTACACCTTC
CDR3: CASSLMGSNYGYTF

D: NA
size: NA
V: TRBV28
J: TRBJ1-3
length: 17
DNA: TGTGCCAGCAGTTTAAACTCTTTGGGGCAGGGGGGAAACACCATATATTTT
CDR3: CASSLNSLGQGGNTIYF

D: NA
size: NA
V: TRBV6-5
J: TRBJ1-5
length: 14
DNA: TGTGCCAGCAGGCAGGGGTTGAGCAATCAGCCCCAGCATTTT
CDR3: CASRQGLSNQPQHF

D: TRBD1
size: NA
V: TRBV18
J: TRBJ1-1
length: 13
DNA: TGTGCCAGCTCACCAGGCAGGGGGCGCGAAGCTTTCTTT
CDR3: CASSPGRGREAFF

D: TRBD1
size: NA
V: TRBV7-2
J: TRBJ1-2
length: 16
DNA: TGTGCCAGCAGCTCTCGCATCGGACAGGGGTACTATGGCTACACCTTC
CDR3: CASSSRIGQGYYGYTF

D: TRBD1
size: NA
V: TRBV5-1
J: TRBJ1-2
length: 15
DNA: TGCGCCAGCAGCTCCTCCGGGACAGGGTCGGAAGGCTACACCTTC
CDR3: CASSSSGTGSEGYTF

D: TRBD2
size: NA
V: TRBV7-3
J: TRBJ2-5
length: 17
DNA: TGTGCCAGCAGCTTAACGGGATTAGCGGGGTATCAAGAGACCCAGTACTTC
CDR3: CASSLTGLAGYQETQYF

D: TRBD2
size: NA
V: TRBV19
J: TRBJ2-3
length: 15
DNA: TGTGCCAGTAGTCTGACTAGCGCCTTCACAGATACGCAGTATTTT
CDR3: CASSLTSAFTDTQYF

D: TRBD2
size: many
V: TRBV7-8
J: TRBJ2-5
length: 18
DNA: TGTGCCAGCAGCTTAGTTCCTAGCGGGGGGGCCGGGCAAGAGACCCAGTACTTC
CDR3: CASSLVPSGGAGQETQYF

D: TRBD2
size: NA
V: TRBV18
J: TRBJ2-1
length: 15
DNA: TGTGCCAGCTCACCAGACCTAGCGGCGGACTATGAGCAGTTCTTC
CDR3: CASSPDLAADYEQFF

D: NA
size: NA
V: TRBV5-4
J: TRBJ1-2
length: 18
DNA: TGTGCCAGCACCCCCGGCTTGCTTGGTATCCGAGGGAACTATGGCTACACCTTC
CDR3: CASTPGLLGIRGNYGYTF

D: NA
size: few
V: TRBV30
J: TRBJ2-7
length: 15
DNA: TGTGCCTGGAGTTGGGGGCCAGGGGAGGGTTACGAGCAGTACTTC
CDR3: CAWSWGPGEGYEQYF

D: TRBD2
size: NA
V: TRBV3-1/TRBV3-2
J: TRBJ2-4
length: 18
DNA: TGTGCCAGCAGCCAAGAACCCCCTAGCGGGGGGGCCAAAAACATTCAGTACTTC
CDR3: CASSQEPPSGGAKNIQYF

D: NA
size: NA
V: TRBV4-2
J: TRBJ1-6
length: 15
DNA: TGTGCCAGCAGTGGGGGGGCCACATATAATTCACCCCTCCACTTT
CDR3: CASSGGATYNSPLHF